The T cell receptor (beta chain) described here comes from a study of T cell responses to AZD1222 COVID-19 vaccine. Study-wide points: CD4 TCRs linked to vaccination spanned spike, dominating at 160-218 and 743-854. Reportedly, close to half of spike-specific TCRs are directed against unmutated variant regions. No day 14 peak samples; only post-peak repertoires were characterized.

CDR1 and CDR2 from the germline V gene are SGHNT and YYREEE (reference sequence). With 0 bases removed from V and 10 bases from J, the gap between germline ends came to 10 bases. This CDR3 comprises 12 residues. Details on this clone: Its specificity is not known.

Here immunoSEQ multiplex PCR was the method, and the copy in TCRdb shows in-frame clones only, minus some. The data contain 80,000 or so clones, roughly nine tenths of them singletons. The TCR was taken from an adult who received the AZD1222 COVID-19 vaccine. The V gene is TRBV5-4, the J gene TRBJ1-1; D might be TRBD1 (6 bases). The sequencing here drew on peripheral blood, taken 28 days after the second AZD1222 dose. The CDR3 region is CASSLDRARAFF. The CDR3 nucleotides are TGTGCCAGCAGCTTGGACAGGGCGAGAGCTTTCTTT.